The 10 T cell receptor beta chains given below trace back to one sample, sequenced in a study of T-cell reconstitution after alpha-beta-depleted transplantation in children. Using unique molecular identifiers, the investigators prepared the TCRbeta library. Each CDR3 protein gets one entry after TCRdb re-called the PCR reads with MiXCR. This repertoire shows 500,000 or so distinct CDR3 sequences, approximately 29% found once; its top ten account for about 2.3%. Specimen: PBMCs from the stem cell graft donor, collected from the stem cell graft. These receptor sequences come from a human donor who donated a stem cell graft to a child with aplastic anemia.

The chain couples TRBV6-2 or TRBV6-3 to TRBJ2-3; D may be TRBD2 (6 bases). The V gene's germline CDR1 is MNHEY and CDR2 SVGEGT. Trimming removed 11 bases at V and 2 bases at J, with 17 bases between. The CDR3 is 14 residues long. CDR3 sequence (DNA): TGTGCCGCGAAGCCGGGACTGATCACAGATACGCAGTATTTT. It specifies CAAKPGLITDTQYF.

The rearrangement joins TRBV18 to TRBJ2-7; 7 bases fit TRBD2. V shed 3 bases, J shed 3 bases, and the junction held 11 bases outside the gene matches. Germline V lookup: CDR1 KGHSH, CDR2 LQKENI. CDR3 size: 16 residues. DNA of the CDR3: TGTGCCAGCTCACCTACGGGGGGAACACATCGCTACGAGCAGTACGTC. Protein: CASSPTGGTHRYEQYV.

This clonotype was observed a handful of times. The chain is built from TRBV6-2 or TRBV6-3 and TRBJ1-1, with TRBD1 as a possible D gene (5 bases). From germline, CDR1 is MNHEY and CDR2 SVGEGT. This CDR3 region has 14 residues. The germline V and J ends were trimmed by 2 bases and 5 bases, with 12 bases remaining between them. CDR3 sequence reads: CASSYQGLLTEAFF. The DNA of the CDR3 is TGTGCCAGCAGTTACCAGGGACTCCTTACTGAAGCTTTCTTT.

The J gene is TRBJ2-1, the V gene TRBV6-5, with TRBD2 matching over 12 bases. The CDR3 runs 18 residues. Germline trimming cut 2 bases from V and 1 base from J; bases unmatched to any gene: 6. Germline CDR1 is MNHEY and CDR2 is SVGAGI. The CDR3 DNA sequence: TGTGCCAGCAGTTACGAGGCTAGCGGGAGGGGGTCCTACAATGAGCAGTTCTTC. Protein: CASSYEASGRGSYNEQFF.

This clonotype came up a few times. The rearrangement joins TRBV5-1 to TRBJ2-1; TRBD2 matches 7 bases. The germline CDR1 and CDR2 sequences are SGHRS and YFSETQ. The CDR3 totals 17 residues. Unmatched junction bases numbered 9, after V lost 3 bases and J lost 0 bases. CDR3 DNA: TGCGCCAGCAGCTCGGATATGGGAGGGATCTCCTACAATGAGCAGTTCTTC. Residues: CASSSDMGGISYNEQFF.

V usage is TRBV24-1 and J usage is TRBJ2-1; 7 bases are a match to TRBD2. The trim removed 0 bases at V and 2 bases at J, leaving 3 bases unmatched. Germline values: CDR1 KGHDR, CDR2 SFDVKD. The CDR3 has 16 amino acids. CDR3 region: CATSDLRAGTYNEQFF. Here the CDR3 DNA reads TGTGCCACCAGTGATTTGAGAGCGGGGACCTACAATGAGCAGTTCTTC.

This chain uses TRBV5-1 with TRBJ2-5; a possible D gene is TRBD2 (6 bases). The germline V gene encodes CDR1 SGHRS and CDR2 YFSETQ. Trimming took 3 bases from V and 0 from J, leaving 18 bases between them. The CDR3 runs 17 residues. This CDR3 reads CASSSHVGLQHQETQYF. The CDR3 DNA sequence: TGCGCCAGCAGCTCGCACGTGGGACTTCAACACCAAGAGACCCAGTACTTC.

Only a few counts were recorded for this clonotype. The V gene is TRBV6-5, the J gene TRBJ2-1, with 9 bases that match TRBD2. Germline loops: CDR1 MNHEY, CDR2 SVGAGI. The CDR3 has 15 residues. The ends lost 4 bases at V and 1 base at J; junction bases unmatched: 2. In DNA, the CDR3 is TGTGCCAGCAGTTTAGCGGGAGTTTCCTACAATGAGCAGTTCTTC. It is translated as CASSLAGVSYNEQFF.

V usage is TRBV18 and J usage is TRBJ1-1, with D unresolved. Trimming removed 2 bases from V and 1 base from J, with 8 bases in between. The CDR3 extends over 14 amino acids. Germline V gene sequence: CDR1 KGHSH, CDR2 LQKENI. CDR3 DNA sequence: TGTGCCAGCTCACCAGCAGTGGGGAACACTGAAGCTTTCTTT. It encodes CASSPAVGNTEAFF.

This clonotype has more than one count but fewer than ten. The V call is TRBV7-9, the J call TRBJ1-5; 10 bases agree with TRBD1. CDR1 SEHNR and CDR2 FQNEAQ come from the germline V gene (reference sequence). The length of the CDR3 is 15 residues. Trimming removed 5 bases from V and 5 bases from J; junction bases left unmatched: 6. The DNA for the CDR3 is TGTGCCAGCAGCCCTGGGACAGGGGCATATCAGCCCCAGCATTTT. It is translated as CASSPGTGAYQPQHF.